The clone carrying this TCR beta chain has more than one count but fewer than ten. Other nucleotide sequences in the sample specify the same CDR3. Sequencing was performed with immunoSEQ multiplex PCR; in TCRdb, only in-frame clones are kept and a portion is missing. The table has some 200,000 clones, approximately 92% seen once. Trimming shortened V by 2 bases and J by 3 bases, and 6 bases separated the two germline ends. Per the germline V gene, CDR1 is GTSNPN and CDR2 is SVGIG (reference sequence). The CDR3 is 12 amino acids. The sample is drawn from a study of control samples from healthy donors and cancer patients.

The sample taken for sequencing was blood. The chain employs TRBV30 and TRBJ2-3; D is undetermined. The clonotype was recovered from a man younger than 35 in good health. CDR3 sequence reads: CAWSYLTDTQYF. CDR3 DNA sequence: TGTGCCTGGAGTTATTTAACAGATACGCAGTATTTT.